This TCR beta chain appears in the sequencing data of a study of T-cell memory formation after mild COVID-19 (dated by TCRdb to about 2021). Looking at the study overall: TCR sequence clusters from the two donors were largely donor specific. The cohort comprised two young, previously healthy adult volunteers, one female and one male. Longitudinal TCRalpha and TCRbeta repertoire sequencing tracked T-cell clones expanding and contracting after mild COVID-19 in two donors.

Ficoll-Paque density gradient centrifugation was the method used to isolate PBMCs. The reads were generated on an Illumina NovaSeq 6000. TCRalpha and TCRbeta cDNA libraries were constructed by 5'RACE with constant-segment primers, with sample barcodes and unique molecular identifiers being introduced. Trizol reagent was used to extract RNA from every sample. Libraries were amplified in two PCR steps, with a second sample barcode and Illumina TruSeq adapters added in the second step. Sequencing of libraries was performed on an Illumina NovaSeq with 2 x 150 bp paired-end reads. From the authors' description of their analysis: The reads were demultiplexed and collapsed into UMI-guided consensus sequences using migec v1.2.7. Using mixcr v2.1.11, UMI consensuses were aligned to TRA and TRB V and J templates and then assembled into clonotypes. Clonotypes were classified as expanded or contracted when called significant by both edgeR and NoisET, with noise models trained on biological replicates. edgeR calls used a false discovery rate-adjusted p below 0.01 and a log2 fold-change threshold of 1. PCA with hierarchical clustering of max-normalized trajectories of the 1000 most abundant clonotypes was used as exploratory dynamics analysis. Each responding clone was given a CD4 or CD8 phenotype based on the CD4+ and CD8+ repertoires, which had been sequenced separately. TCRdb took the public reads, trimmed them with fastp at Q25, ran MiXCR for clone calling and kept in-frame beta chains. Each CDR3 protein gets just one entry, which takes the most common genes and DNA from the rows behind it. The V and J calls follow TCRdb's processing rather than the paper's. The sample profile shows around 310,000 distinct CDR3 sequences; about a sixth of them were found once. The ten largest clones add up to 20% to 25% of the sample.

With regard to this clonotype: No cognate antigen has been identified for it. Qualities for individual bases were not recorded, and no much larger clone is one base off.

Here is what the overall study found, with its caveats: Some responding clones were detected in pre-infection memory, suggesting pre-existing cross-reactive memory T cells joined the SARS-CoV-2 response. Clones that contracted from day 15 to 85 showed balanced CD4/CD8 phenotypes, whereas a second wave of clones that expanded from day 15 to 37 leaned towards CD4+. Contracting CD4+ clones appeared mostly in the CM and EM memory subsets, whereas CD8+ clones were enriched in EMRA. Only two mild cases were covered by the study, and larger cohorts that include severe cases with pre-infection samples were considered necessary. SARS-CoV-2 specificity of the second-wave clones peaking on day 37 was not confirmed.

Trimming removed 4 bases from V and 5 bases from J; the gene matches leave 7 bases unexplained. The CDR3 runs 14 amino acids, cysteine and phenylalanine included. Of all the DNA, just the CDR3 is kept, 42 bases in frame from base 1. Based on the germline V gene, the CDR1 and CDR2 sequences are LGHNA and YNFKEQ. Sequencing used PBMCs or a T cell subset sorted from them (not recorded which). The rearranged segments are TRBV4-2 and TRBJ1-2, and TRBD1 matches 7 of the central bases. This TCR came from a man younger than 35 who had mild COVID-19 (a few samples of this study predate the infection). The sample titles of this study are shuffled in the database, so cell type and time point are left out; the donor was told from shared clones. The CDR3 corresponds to CASSPDRWQYGYTF. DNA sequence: TGTGCCAGCAGCCCGGACAGGTGGCAATATGGCTACACCTTC.